This T cell receptor beta chain was sequenced for a study of cytotoxic CD8 clonotypes in ibrutinib-treated CLL. This CDR3 is 16 amino acids long. Germline assignment: CDR1 MGHRA and CDR2 YSYEKL. V lost 1 base and J lost 5; bases outside the gene matches: 8. The source of around 2 micrograms of genomic DNA for TCR beta libraries was cryopreserved PBMCs. Using immunoSEQ multiplex PCR, the repertoire was profiled, and TCRdb retains in-frame clones only, with some absent. The profile shows more than 75,000 clones, roughly 80% of them singletons. Sequencing used PBMCs, obtained after 24 months of ibrutinib treatment. The chain has TRBV4-1 and TRBJ2-3; 8 bases match TRBD2. The clonotype comes from a human donor with chronic lymphocytic leukemia. The CDR3 sequence is CASSQAGGGSQDTQYF. The CDR3 DNA follows: TGCGCCAGCAGCCAAGCCGGCGGGGGGTCTCAAGATACGCAGTATTTT.